The 10 T cell receptor beta chains reported below all come from one sample, sequenced in a study of CD8+CD57+ T cells in acquired aplastic anemia. Genomic DNA, serving as template, underwent TCR beta VDJ and CDR3 profiling. TCRdb ran MiXCR on the reads and lists one entry per CDR3 protein. The repertoire includes under 75,000 distinct CDR3 sequences, under 65% of them detected once, and 6.5% to 9.5% sits in the top ten. Sequencing was performed on sorted CD4+, CD8+, or CD8+CD57+ T cells (not recorded which) from PBMCs. The receptors here all came from a human donor in good health, serving as a control.

This chain links TRBV5-1 with TRBJ2-7; D is undetermined. In germline, CDR1 is SGHRS, CDR2 YFSETQ. CDR3 size: 13 residues. Trimming shortened V by 0 bases and J by 7 bases, and 11 bases separated the two germline ends. The DNA for the CDR3 is TGCGCCAGCAGCTTGGCAAAAGGCGTTGAGCAGTACTTC. Its protein is CASSLAKGVEQYF.

Concerning this clonotype itself: Likely a read error: the CDR3 ends without its conserved phenylalanine or tryptophan. Because the CDR3's place on the DNA is in doubt, the DNA is left out and the CDR3 is given as listed by TCRdb. This chain joins TRBV20-1 and TRBJ2-7; the tabulated D call, TRBD2, remains unverified against the DNA. Per germline, CDR1 DFQATT and CDR2 SNEGSKA (reference sequence). Including both end residues, the CDR3 is 17 amino acids long. The CDR3: CSAQLWPLAGSGREQHS.

In the case of this clonotype: A much larger clone differs from this one at a single base, so this may be a read error. The V call is TRBV7-9, the J call TRBJ1-4; 7 positions match TRBD1. The V gene's germline CDR1 is SEHNR and CDR2 FQNEAQ (reference sequence). The CDR3 has 15 residues. CDR3 sequence (DNA): TGTGCCGGCAGCTCAGTACAGGGGTTCAATGAAAAACTGTTTTTT. Protein: CAGSSVQGFNEKLFF.

This clonotype was counted ten times or more. The J gene is TRBJ2-7, the V gene TRBV3-1; D is unclear. V shed 1 base and J shed 6 bases, with 7 bases lying between them. In germline, CDR1 is LGHDT, CDR2 YNNKEL (reference sequence). The CDR3 has 12 amino acids. The DNA for the CDR3 is TGTGCCAGCAGCCAAGGTCCCCTCGAGCAGTACTTC. It encodes CASSQGPLEQYF.

Remarks on this clonotype: Since the CDR3 does not end with the conserved phenylalanine or tryptophan, this likely comes from a read error. No DNA is shown, since the ends of the CDR3 on it are uncertain; the CDR3 is the one TCRdb lists. The chain is built from TRBV5-5 and TRBJ2-3; the DNA was not used to check the table's D call, TRBD2. The CDR3 has 9 amino acids, counting both end residues. Germline V gene lookup returns CDR1 SGHKS and CDR2 YYEKEE (reference sequence). CDR3: CASSLELAG.

This clonotype occurred many times. V is TRBV6-4 and J is TRBJ2-1; D uncertain. The germline gives CDR1 MRHNA, CDR2 SNTAGT. The CDR3 sequence is 14 residues long. Trimming removed 2 bases at V and 6 bases at J, with 11 bases between. The CDR3 nucleotides read TGTGCCAGCAGTGACGATTCGGGCTCCAATGAGCAGTTCTTC. It translates to CASSDDSGSNEQFF.

This clonotype came up many times. The rearrangement joins TRBV28 to TRBJ1-2, with D perhaps TRBD1 (6 bases). V lost 10 bases and J 4 bases, leaving 19 bases between the germline ends. The CDR3 totals 14 residues. The germline V gene has CDR1 MDHEN and CDR2 SYDVKM. The CDR3 DNA sequence: TGTGCCACCATCTTGGGGGCAGCGGGCTATGGCTACACCTTC. Translating gives CATILGAAGYGYTF.

This chain connects TRBV7-9 to TRBJ1-2; D not certain. The V gene lost 5 bases and the J gene lost 0 bases, with 7 bases spanning the gap. This CDR3 has 13 amino acids. Germline assignment: CDR1 SEHNR and CDR2 FQNEAQ (reference sequence). The CDR3 spells CASSLGTNYGYTF. CDR3 in DNA: TGTGCCAGCAGCCTCGGTACTAACTATGGCTACACCTTC.

The V gene is TRBV29-1, the J gene TRBJ2-5; the match to TRBD1 covers 7 bases. CDR3 length: 13 amino acids. The V gene's germline CDR1 is SQVTM and CDR2 ANQGSEA. V shed 4 bases, J shed 4 bases, and the junction held 6 bases outside the gene matches. DNA for the CDR3: TGCAGCGTTGCCCCAGGGGGACGAGAGACCCAGTACTTC. Its protein is CSVAPGGRETQYF.

This clonotype was seen repeatedly, ten times or more. The rearrangement links TRBV6-4 to TRBJ2-3; the D gene is possibly TRBD1 (5 bases). This CDR3 region has 16 residues. Germline V gene lookup returns CDR1 MRHNA and CDR2 SNTAGT. V lost 0 bases and J lost 6, with 16 bases in between. CDR3 protein: CASSDSSQGTWDTQYF. CDR3 nucleotide sequence: TGTGCCAGCAGTGACTCTTCCCAGGGTACTTGGGATACGCAGTATTTT.